The next 17 T cell receptor beta chains were all read from a single sample in a study of Ad26.COV2.S vaccination and SARS-CoV-2 variants. The assay was immunoSEQ multiplex PCR, and TCRdb's table has in-frame clones only and misses some. Of over 450,000 clones listed, about 88% are singletons. Treatment here: around 19 received Ad26.COV2.S at low or high dose, single or two shots; about 5 received placebo; per-sample allocation not given. Sampling occurred on day 63 after the first vaccine or placebo injection. The sequencing used peripheral blood, collected in a trial of Ad26.COV2.S vaccine versus placebo. The source is a person between 18 and 65 years old who received the Ad26.COV2.S COVID-19 vaccine or a placebo.

The chain links TRBV9 to TRBJ2-2, with D possibly TRBD1 on 6 matching bases. The ends were cut back, 7 bases at V and 1 base at J, with 17 bases in the middle. The germline V gene encodes CDR1 SGDLS and CDR2 YYNGEE. The CDR3 totals 16 residues. The CDR3 region is CASGPRAGVNTGELFF. In nucleotides, the CDR3 is TGTGCCAGCGGACCCAGGGCAGGGGTGAACACCGGGGAGCTGTTTTTT.

V usage is TRBV11-2 and J usage is TRBJ2-1; a weak D match, TRBD1 (5 bases). The CDR3 has 11 amino acids. The V and J ends lost 1 base and 12 bases respectively, with 7 bases between them. The V gene's germline CDR1 is SGHAT and CDR2 FQNNGV. CDR3 sequence (DNA): TGTGCCAGCAGCTTAGTGGGGCCGCAGTTCTTC. This codes for CASSLVGPQFF.

This clone was found once. The DNA of the CDR3 is TGTGCCAGCAGTCCACAGGGTTGGAATTCACCCCTCCACTTT. Translated, it gives CASSPQGWNSPLHF. The chain joins TRBV7-9 to TRBJ1-6; a possible D gene is TRBD1 (6 bases). CDR1 SEHNR and CDR2 FQNEAQ come from the germline V gene (reference sequence). The CDR3 extends over 14 amino acids. Deletions cut 6 bases from V and 7 bases from J, with 13 bases between. The full variable domain, its missing parts supplied by reference TRBV7-9 and TRBJ1-6, is DTGVSQNPRHKITKRGQNVTFRCDPISEHNRLYWYRQTLGQGPEFLTYFQNEAQLEKSRLLSDRFSAERPKGSFSTLEIQRTEQGDSAMYLCASSPQGWNSPLHFGNGTRLTVT.

Comments on this clone: The same CDR3 can be traced to other DNA sequences in this sample. The rearrangement uses TRBV9 and TRBJ1-2, with unresolved D. The V end was cut by 1 base, the J end by 0 bases, with 1 base between. The CDR3 length is 12 residues. Germline assignment: CDR1 SGDLS and CDR2 YYNGEE. The CDR3 bases are TGTGCCAGCAGCGTAACTAACTATGGCTACACCTTC. Encoded protein: CASSVTNYGYTF.

As to this clone: One end of the junction varies from germline; a read error may be responsible. The chain couples TRBV10-1 to TRBJ2-5; TRBD2 matches 13 bases. The CDR3 runs to 14 residues. Per the germline V gene, CDR1 is WNHNN and CDR2 is SYGVQD (reference sequence). The CDR3 sequence: CASSGPGTSGTKYF. The CDR3 DNA reads as TGCGCCAGCAGTGGACCTGGGACTAGCGGGACCAAGTACTTC.

This chain joins TRBV30 and TRBJ1-1; no definite D call. This CDR3 region has 11 residues. Germline values: CDR1 GTSNPN, CDR2 SVGIG (reference sequence). Trimming took 5 bases from V and 4 from J, leaving 8 bases between them. The CDR3 reads CAWGRSTEAFF. The CDR3 coding sequence is TGTGCCTGGGGACGAAGCACTGAAGCTTTCTTT.

The chain combines TRBV19 with TRBJ1-3; TRBD1 aligns across 10 bases. The CDR3 contains 14 residues. Germline V gene lookup returns CDR1 LNHDA and CDR2 SQIVND (reference sequence). With 10 bases clipped from V and 3 bases from J, the junction kept 6 bases outside the gene matches. CDR3 coding DNA: TGTGCCACGTCGGACAGGGGGGGTGGAAACACCATATATTTT. Protein product: CATSDRGGGNTIYF.

This clone was seen once. The genes are TRBV18 and TRBJ1-2; a possible D gene is TRBD1 (6 bases). V was cut by 5 bases and J by 7 bases, with 17 bases left in between. Germline CDR1 is KGHSH and CDR2 is LQKENI. This CDR3 region has 14 residues. For the CDR3, the DNA is TGTGCCAGCTCATCCGACAGGTCCCCCGGTGGCTACACCTTC. It is translated as CASSSDRSPGGYTF.

This chain links TRBV9 with TRBJ1-3; 9 nucleotides agree with TRBD1. Germline V gene sequence: CDR1 SGDLS, CDR2 YYNGEE. The CDR3 extends over 17 amino acids. Trimming removed 3 bases from V and 1 base from J; junction bases left unmatched: 8. The CDR3: CASSARDRVGSGNTIYF. Here the CDR3 DNA reads TGTGCCAGCAGCGCCCGGGACAGGGTTGGTTCTGGAAACACCATATATTTT.

This clone turned up a few times. The chain combines TRBV24-1 with TRBJ1-2, with D tentatively TRBD1 (5 bases). In germline, CDR1 is KGHDR, CDR2 SFDVKD. The CDR3 loop spans 13 amino acids. Trimming cost V 2 bases and J 4 bases, with 7 bases left between them. This chain's CDR3 is CATSDSDSYGYTF. Here the CDR3 DNA reads TGTGCCACCAGTGATTCCGACAGCTATGGCTACACCTTC.

The chain uses TRBV5-1 and TRBJ2-2; 7 nucleotides match TRBD2. V trimming: 4 bases; J trimming: 4 bases; junction bases outside the gene matches: 10. CDR1 SGHRS and CDR2 YFSETQ come from the germline V gene. The CDR3 runs to 16 residues. CDR3 sequence (DNA): TGCGCCAGCAGCATACCGACTAGCCCGGGCACCGGGGAGCTGTTTTTT. Its translation is CASSIPTSPGTGELFF.

The chain links TRBV14 to TRBJ2-1, with 9 positions matching TRBD2. The CDR3 runs to 16 residues. Germline CDR1 SGHDN, CDR2 FVKESK. The J segment lost 3 bases and the V segment lost 4 bases, leaving 7 bases of the junction unmatched. The DNA for the CDR3 is TGTGCCAGCAGCCCTCTGACTAGCGGAGACTACAATGAGCAGTTCTTC. It specifies CASSPLTSGDYNEQFF. The full variable domain, its missing parts supplied by reference TRBV14 and TRBJ2-1, is EAGVTQFPSHSVIEKGQTVTLRCDPISGHDNLYWYRRVMGKEIKFLLHFVKESKQDESGMPNNRFLAERTGGTYSTLKVQPAELEDSGVYFCASSPLTSGDYNEQFFGPGTRLTVL.

A word on this clone: A read error may produce the germline difference seen at one junction end. The rearrangement links TRBV6-5 to TRBJ2-3, with D possibly matching TRBD1 (7 bases). CDR1 is MNHEY, CDR2 SVGAGI, per germline. CDR3 length: 16 amino acids. The CDR3 here is CASSYLVRGVTNTQYF. CDR3 DNA: TGTGCCAGCAGTTATTTGGTCAGGGGGGTCACAAATACGCAGTATTTT.

V is TRBV5-4 and J is TRBJ1-2; D is possibly TRBD1 (6 bases). This CDR3 is 13 amino acids long. Deletions cut 4 bases from V and 2 bases from J, with 9 bases between. Germline CDR1 reads SGHNT; CDR2 reads YYREEE (reference sequence). The CDR3 DNA is TGTGCCAGCAGCCCAACAGGGAACTATGGCTACACCTTC. Protein product: CASSPTGNYGYTF.

The chain recombines TRBV19 with TRBJ2-2; D may correspond to TRBD1 or TRBD2 (5 bases each). Germline V lookup: CDR1 LNHDA, CDR2 SQIVND (reference sequence). V gave up 1 base and J gave up 4 bases, with 10 bases separating them. CDR3 length equals 15 residues. The CDR3 DNA sequence: TGTGCCAGTAGTATAGGGGGGACCCGCACCGGGGAGCTGTTTTTT. Its protein is CASSIGGTRTGELFF.

V is TRBV10-3 and J is TRBJ1-2; tentative D call: TRBD1 (5 bases). The CDR3 loop spans 15 amino acids. Germline assignment: CDR1 ENHRY and CDR2 SYGVKD. V lost 0 bases and J lost 7, with 15 bases in between. This CDR3 is CAISESWGERSGYTF. CDR3 sequence (DNA): TGTGCCATCAGTGAGTCATGGGGGGAACGGAGTGGCTACACCTTC.

This clone occurred once. The rearrangement uses TRBV9 and TRBJ2-7; TRBD1 is a possible D gene (5 bases). V lost 0 bases to trimming and J lost 4 bases, with 17 bases between them. Germline CDR1 reads SGDLS; CDR2 reads YYNGEE. This CDR3 is built from 16 residues. DNA of the CDR3: TGTGCCAGCAGCGTAGCTACTGGCTCAGGGATTTACGAGCAGTACTTC. Translation gives CASSVATGSGIYEQYF.